Here is one TCR beta chain with its context. This sample is part of a study of T cell changes during pregnancy in multiple sclerosis. Repertoires were generated with immunoSEQ multiplex PCR, while TCRdb's copy carries only in-frame clones and drops some. In the table there are around 34,000 clones, approximately 94% of which are singletons. This CDR3 region has 14 residues. Germline V gives CDR1 SNHLY, CDR2 FYNNEI. The germline V and J ends were trimmed by 7 bases and 1 base, with 10 bases remaining between them. Here the sequenced sample was CD4+ T cells from peripheral blood mononuclear cells, taken in the second trimester of pregnancy. This chain uses TRBV2 with TRBJ2-2; D gene uncertain. The origin of this receptor is a female donor with multiple sclerosis, enrolled in a pregnancy study. The CDR3 sequence is CASTRVRNTGELFF. CDR3 in DNA: TGTGCCAGCACACGCGTTCGGAACACCGGGGAGCTGTTTTTT.